The entry below describes one T cell receptor (beta chain). The data were taken from a study of blood T cell repertoires in COVID-19. Study overall: Material from acute and convalescent COVID-19 was sourced from the United States, Italy and Spain. T cells, B-cell-depleted T cells, or PBMCs provided the cDNA or gDNA that served as material.

This table comes from immunoSEQ multiplex PCR, and its TCRdb copy is limited to in-frame clones, with some not included. Counted here are roughly 240,000 clones, 86% occurring once; the ten biggest clones make up around 2.8%. The CDR3 loop spans 12 amino acids. V was pared by 2 bases and J by 12 bases, with 9 bases of the junction left unmatched. The germline V gene encodes CDR1 SQVTM and CDR2 ANQGSEA. The rearrangement uses TRBV29-1 and TRBJ2-7, with 8 bases matching TRBD1. Sequenced material: peripheral blood. This TCR came from a woman under 40 who had recovered from COVID-19. DNA of the CDR3: TGCAGCGTTGAAACGAGTCAGGGGGCTTTGTACTTC. Protein sequence: CSVETSQGALYF.